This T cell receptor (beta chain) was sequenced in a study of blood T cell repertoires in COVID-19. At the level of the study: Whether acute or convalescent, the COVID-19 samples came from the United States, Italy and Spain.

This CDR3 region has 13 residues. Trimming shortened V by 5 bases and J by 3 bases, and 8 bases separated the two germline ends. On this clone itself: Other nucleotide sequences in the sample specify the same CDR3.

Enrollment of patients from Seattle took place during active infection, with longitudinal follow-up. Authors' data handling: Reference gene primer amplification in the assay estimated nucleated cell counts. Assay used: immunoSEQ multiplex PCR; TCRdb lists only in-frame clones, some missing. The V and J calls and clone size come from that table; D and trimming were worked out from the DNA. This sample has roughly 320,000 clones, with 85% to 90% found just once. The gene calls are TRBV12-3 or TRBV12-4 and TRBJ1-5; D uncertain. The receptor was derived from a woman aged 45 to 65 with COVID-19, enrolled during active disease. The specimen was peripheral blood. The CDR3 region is CASSLSPNQPQHF. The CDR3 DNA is TGTGCCAGCAGTCTATCCCCCAATCAGCCCCAGCATTTT.